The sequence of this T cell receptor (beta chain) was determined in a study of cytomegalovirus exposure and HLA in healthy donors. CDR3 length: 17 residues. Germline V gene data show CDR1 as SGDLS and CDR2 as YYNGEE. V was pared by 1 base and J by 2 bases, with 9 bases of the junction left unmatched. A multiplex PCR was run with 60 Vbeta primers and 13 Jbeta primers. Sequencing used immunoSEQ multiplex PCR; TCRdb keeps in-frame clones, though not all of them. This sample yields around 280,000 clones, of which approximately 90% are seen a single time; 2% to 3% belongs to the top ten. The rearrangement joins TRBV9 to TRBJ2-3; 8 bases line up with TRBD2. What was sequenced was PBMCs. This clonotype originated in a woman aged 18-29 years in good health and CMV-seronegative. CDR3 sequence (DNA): TGTGCCAGCAGCGTAACCCACCGGGGGGGGTTCACAGATACGCAGTATTTT. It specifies CASSVTHRGGFTDTQYF.